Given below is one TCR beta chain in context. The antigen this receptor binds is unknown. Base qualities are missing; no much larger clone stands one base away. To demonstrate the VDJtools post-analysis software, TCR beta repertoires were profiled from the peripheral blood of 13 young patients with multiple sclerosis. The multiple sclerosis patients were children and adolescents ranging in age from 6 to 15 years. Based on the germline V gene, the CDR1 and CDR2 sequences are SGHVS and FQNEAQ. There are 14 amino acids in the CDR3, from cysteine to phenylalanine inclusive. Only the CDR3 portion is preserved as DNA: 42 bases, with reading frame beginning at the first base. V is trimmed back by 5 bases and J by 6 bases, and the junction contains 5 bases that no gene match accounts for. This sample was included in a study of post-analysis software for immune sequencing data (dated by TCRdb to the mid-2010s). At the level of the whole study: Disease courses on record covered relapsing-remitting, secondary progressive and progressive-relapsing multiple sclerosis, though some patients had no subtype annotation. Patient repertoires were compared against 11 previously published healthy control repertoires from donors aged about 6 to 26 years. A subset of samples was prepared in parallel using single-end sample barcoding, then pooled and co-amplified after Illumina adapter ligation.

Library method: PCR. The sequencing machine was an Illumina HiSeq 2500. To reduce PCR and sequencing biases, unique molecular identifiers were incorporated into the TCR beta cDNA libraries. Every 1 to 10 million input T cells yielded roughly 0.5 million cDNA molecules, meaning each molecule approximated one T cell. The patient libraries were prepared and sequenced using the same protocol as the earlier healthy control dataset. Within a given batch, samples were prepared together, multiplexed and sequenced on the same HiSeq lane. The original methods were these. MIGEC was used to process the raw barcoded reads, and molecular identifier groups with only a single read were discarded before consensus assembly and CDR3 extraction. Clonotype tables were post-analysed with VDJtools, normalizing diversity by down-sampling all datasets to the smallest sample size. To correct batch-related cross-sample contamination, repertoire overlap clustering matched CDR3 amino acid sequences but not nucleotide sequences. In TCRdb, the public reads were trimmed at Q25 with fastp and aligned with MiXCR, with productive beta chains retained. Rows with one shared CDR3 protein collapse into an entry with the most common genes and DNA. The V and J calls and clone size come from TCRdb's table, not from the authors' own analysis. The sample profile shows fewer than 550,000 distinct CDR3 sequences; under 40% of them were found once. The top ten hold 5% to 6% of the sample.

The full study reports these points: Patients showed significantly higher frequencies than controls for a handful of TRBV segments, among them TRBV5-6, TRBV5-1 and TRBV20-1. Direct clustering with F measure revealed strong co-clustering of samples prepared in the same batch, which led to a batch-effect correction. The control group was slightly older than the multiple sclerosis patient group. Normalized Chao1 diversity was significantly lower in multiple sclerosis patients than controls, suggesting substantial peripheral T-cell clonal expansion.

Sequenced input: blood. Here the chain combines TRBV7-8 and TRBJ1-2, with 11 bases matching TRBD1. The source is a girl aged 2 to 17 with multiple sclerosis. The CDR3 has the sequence CASSLRTGGHGYTF. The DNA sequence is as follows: TGTGCCAGCAGCCTCAGGACAGGGGGCCATGGCTACACCTTC. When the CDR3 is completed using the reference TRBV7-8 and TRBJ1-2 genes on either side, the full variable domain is GAGVSQSPRYKVAKRGQDVALRCDPISGHVSLFWYQQALGQGPEFLTYFQNEAQLDKSGLPSDRFFAERPEGSVSTLKIQRTQQEDSAVYLCASSLRTGGHGYTFGSGTRLTVV.